This T cell receptor beta chain was identified during a study of blood T cell repertoires in COVID-19. Germline V gene sequence: CDR1 MNHNY, CDR2 SVGAGI (reference sequence). The CDR3 covers 15 residues. The V end lost 7 bases, the J end lost 4 bases, and 17 bases lay between the germline ends. TCRdb's copy holds only in-frame clones and misses some; the assay was immunoSEQ multiplex PCR. The repertoire holds almost 300,000 clones, with roughly 90% as singletons. The sample taken for sequencing was peripheral blood. The receptor comes from a woman in her thirties with COVID-19, enrolled during active disease. V usage is TRBV6-6 and J usage is TRBJ2-1, with D possibly TRBD2 on 6 matching bases. The CDR3 DNA reads as TGTGCCAGCAAAGTGCTAGGCGGGGAATACAATGAGCAGTTCTTC. Translating it yields CASKVLGGEYNEQFF.